Listed here are 24 T cell receptor beta chains from one sample, sequenced in a study of siplizumab effects on memory and regulatory T cells. Antigens of these TCRs are unknown. Researchers maintained the mixed lymphocyte reaction cells in coculture at 37°C for five to six days. This table comes from immunoSEQ multiplex PCR, and its TCRdb copy is limited to in-frame clones, with some not included. Of 3,000 to 3,500 clones in the sample, about three fifths were seen once. The sequenced sample was CFSE-low (dividing) CD8+ T cells sorted from an allogeneic mixed lymphocyte reaction. All receptors derive from a human donor in good health; the cells came from an allogeneic mixed lymphocyte reaction. Some clones in this sample may be carry-over from other donors' samples.

CDR3 bases: TGTGCCAGCAGCCCCTACTACGAGCAGTACTTC. Translating gives CASSPYYEQYF. The chain combines TRBV7-9 with TRBJ2-7; D remains ambiguous. This CDR3 region has 11 residues. V lost 5 bases to trimming and J lost 3 bases, with 5 bases between them. From germline, CDR1 is SEHNR and CDR2 FQNEAQ (reference sequence).

V and J are TRBV29-1 and TRBJ1-2; 7 nucleotides match TRBD1. The germline CDR1 and CDR2 sequences are SQVTM and ANQGSEA. V lost 7 bases to trimming and J lost 7 bases; unmatched junction nucleotides: 6. This CDR3 spans 11 amino acids. The CDR3 region has the DNA TGCAGCGGAAGGGGGCAGAGTGGCTACACCTTC. Protein: CSGRGQSGYTF.

CDR3 in amino acids: CASSQRSGAGGYTF. DNA for the CDR3: TGTGCCAGCAGCCAGAGGTCAGGGGCTGGTGGCTACACCTTC. The V gene is TRBV9, the J gene TRBJ1-2; possible D gene TRBD1, 6 bases. CDR1 is SGDLS and CDR2 is YYNGEE in the germline V gene. Trimming cost V 4 bases and J 7 bases, with 17 bases left between them. CDR3 length equals 14 residues.

The chain is built from TRBV6-6 and TRBJ2-3, with 8 bases lining up with TRBD2. The junction had 4 bases not matched to a gene; V was cut back by 2 bases and J by 6 bases. Germline CDR1 and CDR2: MNHNY and SVGAGI (reference sequence). The CDR3 runs to 14 residues. The CDR3 loop reads CASSYGTRGDTQYF. DNA of the CDR3: TGTGCCAGCAGTTACGGGACTAGAGGGGATACGCAGTATTTT.

This clone is categorized as medium-sized. This chain connects TRBV6-1 to TRBJ1-2; no firm D call. CDR3 size: 13 residues. V lost 2 bases and J 5 bases, leaving 9 bases between the germline ends. The germline CDR1 and CDR2 sequences are MNHNS and SASEGT. CDR3 loop: CASSEITDYGYTF. For the CDR3, the DNA is TGTGCCAGCAGTGAAATTACAGATTATGGCTACACCTTC.

The chain recombines TRBV7-6 with TRBJ1-1; D unresolved. Germline CDR1 is SGHVS and CDR2 is FNYEAQ. V lost 1 base, J lost 8 bases, and 5 bases lay in between. This CDR3 is 11 amino acids long. CDR3 protein: CASSLGLEAFF. CDR3 nucleotides: TGTGCCAGCAGCTTAGGTTTGGAAGCTTTCTTT.

In its sample, this clone was seen a few times. Other DNA sequences from this sample encode an identical CDR3 as well. The V gene is TRBV14, the J gene TRBJ2-7; 8 bases are a match to TRBD1. CDR1 and CDR2 (germline): SGHDN, FVKESK. J was trimmed by 4 bases and V by 1 base; bases with no gene match: 3. This CDR3 has 14 residues. This CDR3 is CASSQGQGPYEQYF. Here the CDR3 DNA reads TGTGCCAGCAGCCAAGGACAGGGGCCGTACGAGCAGTACTTC.

The genes are TRBV19 and TRBJ2-3, with 14 nucleotides matching TRBD2. Germline V lookup: CDR1 LNHDA, CDR2 SQIVND (reference sequence). V was clipped by 4 bases and J by 6 bases; unmatched bases: 3. This CDR3 is built from 15 residues. The CDR3 bases are TGTGCCAGTAGTAGGGGACTAGCGGGAGTGGATACGCAGTATTTT. Its protein is CASSRGLAGVDTQYF.

This clone came up a few times. The chain couples TRBV27 to TRBJ2-7; 8 nucleotides align to TRBD2. V dropped 10 bases and J dropped 2; count of bases not matched to a gene: 7. This CDR3 region has 13 residues. Per the germline V gene, CDR1 is MNHEY and CDR2 is SMNVEV (reference sequence). CDR3 nucleotides: TGTGCCACCCGGGGGGGCGGTCCCTACGAGCAGTACTTC. This translates into CATRGGGPYEQYF.

This clone was observed once. The chain employs TRBV7-9 and TRBJ2-3; unclear D gene. The CDR3 has 12 residues. V dropped 7 bases and J dropped 2 bases, with 7 bases sitting between them. The germline V gene encodes CDR1 SEHNR and CDR2 FQNEAQ (reference sequence). This chain's CDR3 is CASKGPTDTQYF. The CDR3 DNA reads as TGTGCCAGCAAGGGCCCCACAGATACGCAGTATTTT. Together with reference TRBV7-9 and TRBJ2-3, the CDR3 gives the full variable domain: DTGVSQNPRHKITKRGQNVTFRCDPISEHNRLYWYRQTLGQGPEFLTYFQNEAQLEKSRLLSDRFSAERPKGSFSTLEIQRTEQGDSAMYLCASKGPTDTQYFGPGTRLTVL.

This clone was picked up a small number of times. The chain combines TRBV11-1 with TRBJ2-1; perhaps TRBD2 as D (6 bases). This CDR3 contains 17 residues. Trimming pared 4 bases from V and 6 bases from J, leaving 22 bases between. CDR1 and CDR2 from the germline V gene are SGHAT and FQDESV (reference sequence). The CDR3 DNA follows: TGTGCCAGCAGCTCCTTCGAGACTAGGAGATATACCAATGAGCAGTTCTTC. It codes for CASSSFETRRYTNEQFF.

The chain joins TRBV7-5 to TRBJ2-7; TRBD2, the table's D call, was not compared with the DNA. TRBV7-5 constitutes a pseudogene. The CDR3 totals 13 residues. CDR3 nucleotides: TGTGCCAGCAGTCCAGAGGACTCCTACGAGCAGTACTTC. This translates into CASSPEDSYEQYF.

CDR3 in amino acids: CATPPSGLAGPSSYNEQFF. In DNA form, the CDR3 reads TGTGCCACGCCCCCTTCGGGACTAGCGGGACCTAGCTCCTACAATGAGCAGTTCTTC. The V and J genes are TRBV2 and TRBJ2-1, with 13 positions matching TRBD2. Per germline, CDR1 SNHLY and CDR2 FYNNEI. CDR3 length: 19 amino acids. The J segment lost 0 bases and the V segment lost 10 bases, leaving 15 bases of the junction unmatched.

In its sample, this clone ranks as medium-sized. The chain links TRBV4-2 to TRBJ1-2, with a possible D match to TRBD1 (5 bases). CDR1 is LGHNA, CDR2 YNFKEQ, per germline. This CDR3 comprises 12 residues. Between the trimmed V and J ends, which lost 0 bases and 6 bases, there was a span of 5 bases. As DNA, the CDR3 is TGTGCCAGCAGCCAAGAAGGGGATGGCTACACCTTC. Protein sequence: CASSQEGDGYTF.

V is TRBV4-1 and J is TRBJ2-1; 7 bases map to TRBD2. The CDR3 has 16 residues. From germline, CDR1 is MGHRA and CDR2 YSYEKL. V shed 0 bases, J shed 4 bases, and the junction held 6 bases outside the gene matches. CDR3 region: CASSQERLAAYNEQFF. CDR3 nucleotide sequence: TGCGCCAGCAGCCAAGAAAGGCTAGCGGCGTACAATGAGCAGTTCTTC.

This clone is judged medium-sized (0.01 to 0.1%). The CDR3 protein is CASSPRPGQGNSPLHF. The DNA of the CDR3 is TGTGCCAGCAGTCCCCGCCCGGGACAGGGAAATTCACCCCTCCACTTT. The rearrangement joins TRBV27 to TRBJ1-6; 9 bases are a match to TRBD1. From germline, CDR1 is MNHEY and CDR2 SMNVEV (reference sequence). After removal of 5 bases from V and 7 bases from J, the junction contained 9 bases not matched to a gene. This CDR3 spans 16 amino acids.

The V call is TRBV4-1, the J call TRBJ2-7; no firm D call. This CDR3 spans 15 amino acids. Germline assignment: CDR1 MGHRA and CDR2 YSYEKL. V was trimmed by 3 bases and J by 4 bases, leaving 16 bases between them. CDR3 bases: TGCGCCAGCAGCCACGAACGTGAGAGTGGGTACGAGCAGTACTTC. Protein sequence: CASSHERESGYEQYF.

This clone is judged medium-sized. The V and J genes are TRBV4-1 and TRBJ1-6, with D possibly TRBD1 on 5 matching bases. V dropped 1 base and J dropped 13 bases, with 17 bases sitting between them. This CDR3 has 15 residues. Germline V lookup: CDR1 MGHRA, CDR2 YSYEKL. DNA of the CDR3: TGCGCCAGCAGCCAAGTGGACACCCACCTCGGGCCCCTCCACTTT. Translated, it gives CASSQVDTHLGPLHF.

The V and J genes are TRBV19 and TRBJ2-7; 8 nucleotides agree with TRBD1. Per the germline V gene, CDR1 is LNHDA and CDR2 is SQIVND (reference sequence). The CDR3 runs 14 residues. The V segment lost 5 bases and the J segment 0 bases; nucleotides outside the gene matches: 3. For the CDR3, the DNA is TGTGCCAGTAGTTGGACAGGGATCTCCTACGAGCAGTACTTC. Protein product: CASSWTGISYEQYF.

The chain employs TRBV25-1 and TRBJ2-7; D call uncertain. This CDR3 is 13 amino acids long. V dropped 1 base and J dropped 3 bases, with 7 bases sitting between them. The germline V gene encodes CDR1 MGHDK and CDR2 SYGVNS. The chain's CDR3 is CASSESPLYEQYF. CDR3 coding DNA: TGTGCCAGCAGTGAATCCCCCCTCTACGAGCAGTACTTC.

The V and J genes are TRBV5-8 and TRBJ1-1; D is uncertain. The CDR3 extends over 13 amino acids. V was cut by 3 bases and J by 0 bases, with 6 bases left in between. The germline V gene has CDR1 SGHTS and CDR2 YDEGEE. DNA of the CDR3: TGTGCCAGCAGCTCGGGCGTGAACACTGAAGCTTTCTTT. Translated, it gives CASSSGVNTEAFF.

This clone was counted a few times. The chain has TRBV7-9 and TRBJ1-2; perhaps TRBD1 as D (5 bases). Germline loops: CDR1 SEHNR, CDR2 FQNEAQ (reference sequence). V shed 5 bases and J shed 2 bases, with 18 bases lying between them. The CDR3 is 16 amino acids. The CDR3 DNA reads as TGTGCCAGCAGCCCCCGGGGGGTAGCGAAGAACTATGGCTACACCTTC. It yields the protein CASSPRGVAKNYGYTF.

This sequence joins TRBV10-3 and TRBJ1-1, with D possibly being TRBD1 (6 bases). The germline V gene encodes CDR1 ENHRY and CDR2 SYGVKD. The CDR3 is 15 residues long. With 0 bases removed from V and 4 bases from J, the gap between germline ends came to 12 bases. The CDR3, as DNA: TGTGCCATCAGTGAGTCTTGGGGGCGAGGCACTGAAGCTTTCTTT. Protein sequence: CAISESWGRGTEAFF.

The chain combines TRBV27 with TRBJ2-7, with D perhaps TRBD2 (6 bases). Germline V gene sequence: CDR1 MNHEY, CDR2 SMNVEV (reference sequence). CDR3 size: 17 residues. Trimming shortened V by 3 bases and J by 0 bases, and 18 bases separated the two germline ends. CDR3 DNA sequence: TGTGCCAGCAGTTTGGTTCTGGTCGGGGGTCCCTCCTACGAGCAGTACTTC. The encoded protein is CASSLVLVGGPSYEQYF.